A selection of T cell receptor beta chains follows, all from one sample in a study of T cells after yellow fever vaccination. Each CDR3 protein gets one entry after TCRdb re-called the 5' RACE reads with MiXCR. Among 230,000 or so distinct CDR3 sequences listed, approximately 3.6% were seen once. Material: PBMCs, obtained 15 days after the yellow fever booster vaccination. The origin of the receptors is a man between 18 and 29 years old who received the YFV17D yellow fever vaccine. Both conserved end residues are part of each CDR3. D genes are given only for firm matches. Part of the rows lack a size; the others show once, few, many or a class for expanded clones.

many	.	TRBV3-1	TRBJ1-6	CASSLLQDNSPLHF	TGTGCCAGCAGCCTTCTACAGGATAATTCACCCCTCCACTTT
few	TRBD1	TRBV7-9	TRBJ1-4	CASSRTGGGEKLFF	TGTGCCAGCAGCCGGACAGGGGGAGGTGAAAAACTGTTTTTT
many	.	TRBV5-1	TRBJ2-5	CASSSAGLAPETQYF	TGCGCCAGCAGCTCTGCGGGGCTTGCCCCGGAGACCCAGTACTTC
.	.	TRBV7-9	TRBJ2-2	CASSPPTGSGTTGELFF	TGTGCCAGCAGCCCACCTACAGGGTCGGGGACCACCGGGGAGCTGTTTTTT
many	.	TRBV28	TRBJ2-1	CASTLGGGNYNEQFF	TGTGCCAGCACCTTGGGAGGGGGAAACTACAATGAGCAGTTCTTC
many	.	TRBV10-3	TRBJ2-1	CAISGIDSYNEQFF	TGTGCCATCAGTGGCATCGACTCCTACAATGAGCAGTTCTTC
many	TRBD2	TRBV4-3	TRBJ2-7	CASSRLAGTPYEQYF	TGCGCCAGCAGCCGACTAGCGGGGACCCCCTACGAGCAGTACTTC
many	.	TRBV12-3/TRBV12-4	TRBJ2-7	CASRGSGQRDPYEQYF	TGTGCCAGCAGGGGGAGTGGACAGCGTGACCCCTACGAGCAGTACTTC
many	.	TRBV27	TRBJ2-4	CASSYSVAKNIQYF	TGTGCCAGCAGCTACAGTGTAGCCAAAAACATTCAGTACTTC
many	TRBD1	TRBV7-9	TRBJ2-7	CASSLPQTGGAENEQYF	TGTGCCAGCAGCTTACCCCAAACAGGGGGCGCGGAAAACGAGCAGTACTTC
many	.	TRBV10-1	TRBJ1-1	CASSESGATEAFF	TGCGCCAGCAGTGAGTCGGGGGCGACTGAAGCTTTCTTT
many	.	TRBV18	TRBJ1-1	CASSAGAEEAFF	TGTGCCAGCTCCGCCGGGGCCGAGGAGGCTTTCTTT
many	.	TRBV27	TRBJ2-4	CASGLSKNIQYF	TGTGCCAGCGGCCTTTCCAAAAACATTCAGTACTTC
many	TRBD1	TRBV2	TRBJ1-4	CASGQGRRGEKLFF	TGTGCCAGCGGACAGGGGAGACGGGGAGAAAAACTGTTTTTT
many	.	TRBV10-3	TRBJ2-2	CAISVRVNGELFF	TGTGCCATCAGTGTTCGCGTCAACGGGGAGCTGTTTTTT
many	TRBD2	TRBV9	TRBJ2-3	CASSVVAGSTDTQYF	TGTGCCAGCAGCGTGGTAGCGGGGAGCACAGATACGCAGTATTTT